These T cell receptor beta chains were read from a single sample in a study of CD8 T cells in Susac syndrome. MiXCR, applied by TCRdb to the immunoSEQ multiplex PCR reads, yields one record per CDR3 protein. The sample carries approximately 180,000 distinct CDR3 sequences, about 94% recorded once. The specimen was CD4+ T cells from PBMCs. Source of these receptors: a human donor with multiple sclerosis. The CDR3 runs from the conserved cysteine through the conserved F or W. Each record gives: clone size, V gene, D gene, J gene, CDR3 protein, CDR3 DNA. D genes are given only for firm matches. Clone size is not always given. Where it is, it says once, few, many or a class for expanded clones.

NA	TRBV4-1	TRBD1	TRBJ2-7	CASSQSTGGKDEQYF	TGCGCCAGCAGCCAAAGTACAGGGGGTAAGGACGAGCAGTACTTC
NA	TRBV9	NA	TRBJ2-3	CASSDPVTQYF	TGTGCCAGCAGCGACCCCGTTACGCAGTATTTT
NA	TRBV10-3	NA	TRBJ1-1	CAISVNAGSTEAFF	TGTGCCATCAGTGTAAACGCGGGGTCCACTGAAGCTTTCTTT
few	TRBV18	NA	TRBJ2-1	CASSWGTYNEQFF	TGTGCCAGCTCATGGGGCACCTACAATGAGCAGTTCTTC
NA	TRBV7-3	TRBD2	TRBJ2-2	CASSPTSYTGELFF	TGTGCCAGCAGCCCGACTAGCTACACCGGGGAGCTGTTTTTT
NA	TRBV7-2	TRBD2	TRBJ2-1	CASSLATVLAGGEQFF	TGTGCCAGCAGCTTAGCCACTGTACTAGCGGGAGGTGAGCAGTTCTTC
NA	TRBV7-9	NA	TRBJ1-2	CASSLVVSYGYTF	TGTGCCAGCAGCTTAGTCGTTAGCTATGGCTACACCTTC
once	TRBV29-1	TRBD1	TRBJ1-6	CSVQGTARGPLHF	TGCAGCGTCCAAGGGACAGCCCGAGGACCCCTCCACTTT
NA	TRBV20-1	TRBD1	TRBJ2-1	CSAVTGGTSLHEQFF	TGCAGTGCAGTGACAGGGGGTACAAGTCTCCATGAGCAGTTCTTC
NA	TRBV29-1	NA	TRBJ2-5	CSVSTGTGQETQYF	TGCAGCGTCTCTACCGGGACTGGACAAGAGACCCAGTACTTC
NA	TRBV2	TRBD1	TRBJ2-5	CASRDRRGAETQYF	TGTGCCAGCCGGGACAGGAGGGGAGCGGAGACCCAGTACTTC
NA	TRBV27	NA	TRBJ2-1	CASSPRGGAYNEQFF	TGTGCCAGCAGCCCCAGGGGGGGGGCCTACAATGAGCAGTTCTTC
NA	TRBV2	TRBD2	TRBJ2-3	CASSESIPSGGLATQYF	TGTGCCAGCAGTGAATCTATCCCTAGCGGGGGTTTAGCTACGCAGTATTTT
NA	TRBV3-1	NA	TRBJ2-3	CASSQDLGTQYF	TGTGCCAGCAGCCAAGATCTGGGTACGCAGTATTTT
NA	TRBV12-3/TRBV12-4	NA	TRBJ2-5	CASSPGQRETQYF	TGTGCCAGCAGCCCCGGACAGAGAGAGACCCAGTACTTC
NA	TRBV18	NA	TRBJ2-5	CASSPMSDHQETQYF	TGTGCCAGCTCACCAATGAGCGACCACCAAGAGACCCAGTACTTC
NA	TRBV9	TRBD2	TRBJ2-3	CASSPRPSGGAGDTQYF	TGTGCCAGCAGCCCTCGTCCTAGCGGGGGGGCGGGAGATACGCAGTATTTT
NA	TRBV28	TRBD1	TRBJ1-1	CASSLLGTGKTFF	TGTGCCAGCAGTTTATTGGGGACAGGGAAGACTTTCTTT
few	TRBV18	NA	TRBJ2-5	CASSPLYQETQYF	TGTGCCAGCTCACCACTTTACCAAGAGACCCAGTACTTC
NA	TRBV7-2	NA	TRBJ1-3	CASSLDNVSGNTIYF	TGTGCCAGCAGTTTAGACAACGTCTCTGGAAACACCATATATTTT
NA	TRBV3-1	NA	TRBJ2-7	CASSQTEASYEQYF	TGTGCCAGCAGCCAAACCGAGGCGTCCTACGAGCAGTACTTC
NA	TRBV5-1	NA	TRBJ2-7	CASSSKQGSGYEQYF	TGCGCCAGCAGCTCCAAACAGGGATCGGGCTACGAGCAGTACTTC